These 21 T cell receptor beta chains share one sample of origin, sequenced in a study of shared clonotypes between healthy human individuals. Method: immunoSEQ multiplex PCR; TCRdb's copy keeps in-frame clones and lacks some. The table lists fewer than 1.4 million clones, around 78% of them singletons. The sequencing input was memory CD4+ T cells from PBMCs. Documented subset: CD45RA-negative fraction. The origin of the receptors is a young man in good health. Some clones in this sample may be carry-over from other donors' samples.

Here the CDR3 reads CASSPTPGQASSYNEQFF. CDR3 sequence (DNA): TGTGCCAGCAGCCCAACCCCGGGACAGGCAAGCTCCTACAATGAGCAGTTCTTC. The V gene is TRBV25-1, the J gene TRBJ2-1; 8 bases match TRBD1. From germline, CDR1 is MGHDK and CDR2 SYGVNS. This CDR3 comprises 18 residues. J gave up 0 bases and V 6 bases, and 13 bases lay outside the gene matches.

The gene calls are TRBV11-2 and TRBJ2-7, with D tentatively TRBD2 (6 bases). The length of the CDR3 is 14 residues. Trimming pared 5 bases from V and 6 bases from J, leaving 17 bases between. From germline, CDR1 is SGHAT and CDR2 FQNNGV. DNA of the CDR3: TGTGCCAGCAGCCCCACCTGGGGGGATGCCGAGCAGTACTTC. This gives the protein CASSPTWGDAEQYF.

The CDR3 DNA reads as TGTGCCAGCAGCTCTACCGGGACAGGCACAGATACGCAGTATTTT. Translated: CASSSTGTGTDTQYF. The chain has TRBV7-3 and TRBJ2-3; 7 nucleotides match TRBD1. The CDR3 totals 15 residues. Germline-derived CDR1 and CDR2 are SGHTA and FQGTGA. V shed 4 bases, J shed 1 base, and the junction held 5 bases outside the gene matches.

In the case of this clone: Other DNA sequences in the same sample also yield this CDR3. The chain recombines TRBV5-1 with TRBJ1-4, with TRBD1 matching 7 bases. CDR3 length equals 15 residues. The V gene end was trimmed by 0 bases and the J gene end by 8 bases; junction bases not matched to a gene: 7. Germline V gives CDR1 SGHRS, CDR2 YFSETQ. The CDR3 here is CASSLDGQVNEKLFF. The CDR3 coding sequence is TGCGCCAGCAGCTTGGATGGACAGGTGAACGAAAAACTGTTTTTT.

This clone was recorded a few times. The chain has TRBV6-1 and TRBJ1-5; the D gene is possibly TRBD1 (6 bases). The CDR3 runs to 17 residues. Germline V gene lookup returns CDR1 MNHNS and CDR2 SASEGT. V was trimmed by 4 bases and J by 0 bases, leaving 16 bases between them. The CDR3 region has the DNA TGTGCCAGCAGTGCCCGACAGGCCATTTATAGCAATCAGCCCCAGCATTTT. Translated: CASSARQAIYSNQPQHF.

The chain is built from TRBV5-8 and TRBJ1-4; D might be TRBD1 (5 bases). Per germline, CDR1 SGHTS and CDR2 YDEGEE. Trimming took 4 bases from V and 5 from J, leaving 12 bases between them. The CDR3 is 14 amino acids. The CDR3 nucleotides are TGTGCCAGCAGCGGGCCAGGGAGAAATGAAAAACTGTTTTTT. It is translated as CASSGPGRNEKLFF.

V and J are TRBV28 and TRBJ2-7; tentatively, D is TRBD1 or TRBD2 (5 bases each). The CDR3 runs 15 residues. The germline V gene encodes CDR1 MDHEN and CDR2 SYDVKM. V shed 6 bases and J shed 0 bases, with 15 bases lying between them. DNA of the CDR3: TGTGCCAGCAGCCAACCCGGGGCCCTCTCCTACGAGCAGTACTTC. Translation gives CASSQPGALSYEQYF.

The V and J genes are TRBV7-9 and TRBJ2-3; TRBD2 matches at 8 bases. The germline V gene has CDR1 SEHNR and CDR2 FQNEAQ (reference sequence). With 1 base clipped from V and 2 bases from J, the junction kept 5 bases outside the gene matches. The CDR3 has 16 residues. For the CDR3, the DNA is TGTGCCAGCAGCTTAGGGACTAGCAGAAACACAGATACGCAGTATTTT. Residues: CASSLGTSRNTDTQYF.

The V gene is TRBV10-3, the J gene TRBJ2-1; 9 bases agree with TRBD2. CDR1 is ENHRY, CDR2 SYGVKD, per germline. The V gene end was trimmed by 9 bases and the J gene end by 4 bases; junction bases not matched to a gene: 4. The CDR3 totals 13 residues. The CDR3: CAIQRGAYNEQFF. The CDR3 DNA reads as TGTGCCATTCAGCGGGGGGCTTACAATGAGCAGTTCTTC.

As to this clone: A read error may be the cause here, since a much bigger clone is one base away. This chain links TRBV25-1 with TRBJ2-1, with D perhaps TRBD1 or TRBD2 (5 bases each). V shed 2 bases and J shed 6 bases, with 17 bases lying between them. The germline CDR1 and CDR2 sequences are MGHDK and SYGVNS. The CDR3 has 16 residues. The CDR3 loop reads CASSERGAIWGNEQFF. CDR3 sequence (DNA): TGTGCCAGCAGTGAAAGGGGAGCAATATGGGGCAATGAGCAGTTCTTC.

The chain is built from TRBV5-1 and TRBJ1-4, with D maybe TRBD1 (6 bases). This CDR3 is 15 amino acids long. With 4 bases removed from V and 7 bases from J, the gap between germline ends came to 17 bases. Germline values: CDR1 SGHRS, CDR2 YFSETQ. The CDR3 is CASSPRQAVGEKLFF. The CDR3 nucleotides read TGCGCCAGCAGCCCCCGACAGGCCGTAGGTGAAAAACTGTTTTTT.

J is TRBJ2-1 and V is TRBV27; a weak D match, TRBD1 (6 bases). Deletions cut 6 bases from V and 3 bases from J, with 9 bases between. This CDR3 comprises 13 residues. Germline CDR1 MNHEY, CDR2 SMNVEV (reference sequence). DNA of the CDR3: TGTGCCAGCAGAAGGGGGAGCTACAATGAGCAGTTCTTC. Amino acids: CASRRGSYNEQFF.

This chain uses TRBV5-3 with TRBJ2-1, with a tentative D call TRBD2 (6 bases). TRBV5-3 counts as an open reading frame of uncertain function. Trimming left V 3 bases short and J 7 bases short, with 11 bases between. The CDR3 has 13 amino acids. CDR3 protein: CARSSFRENEQFF. CDR3 sequence (DNA): TGTGCCAGAAGCTCCTTCCGGGAGAATGAGCAGTTCTTC.

The chain couples TRBV5-6 to TRBJ2-5; no reliable D call. The CDR3 extends over 13 amino acids. V gave up 4 bases and J gave up 11 bases, with 18 bases separating them. CDR1 and CDR2 from the germline V gene are SGHDT and YYEEEE. The DNA of the CDR3 is TGTGCCAGCAGCCTCTCCCCGACCCCGCCTCAGTACTTC. It encodes CASSLSPTPPQYF.

Only a few counts were recorded for this clone. The chain links TRBV30 to TRBJ1-1; weak D call: TRBD1 (5 bases). CDR3 size: 14 residues. V was shortened by 1 base and J by 5 bases, with 14 bases between the two germline ends. Per germline, CDR1 GTSNPN and CDR2 SVGIG (reference sequence). The DNA for the CDR3 is TGTGCCTGGAGTGAGGGCAGGGTAGGAACTGAAGCTTTCTTT. This sequence encodes CAWSEGRVGTEAFF.

J is TRBJ2-5 and V is TRBV7-6, with D perhaps TRBD1 or TRBD2 (6 bases each). Trimming removed 0 bases at V and 0 bases at J, with 11 bases between. Germline V gene sequence: CDR1 SGHVS, CDR2 FNYEAQ. CDR3 length: 16 amino acids. CDR3 nucleotides: TGTGCCAGCAGCTTAGCCGGGGGCTCGTACCAAGAGACCCAGTACTTC. Its protein is CASSLAGGSYQETQYF.

The rearrangement links TRBV7-9 to TRBJ2-7, with 9 bases matching TRBD2. Germline V gene data show CDR1 as SEHNR and CDR2 as FQNEAQ (reference sequence). The CDR3 consists of 14 residues. V shed 4 bases, J shed 2 bases, and the junction held 3 bases outside the gene matches. DNA for the CDR3: TGTGCCAGCAGCTCTAGCGGGGCCACCTACGAGCAGTACTTC. It translates to CASSSSGATYEQYF.

The rearrangement uses TRBV19 and TRBJ1-5, with 7 bases that match TRBD1. The CDR3 runs to 15 residues. Unmatched junction bases numbered 6, after V lost 6 bases and J lost 1 base. CDR1 is LNHDA, CDR2 SQIVND, per germline (reference sequence). CDR3 in DNA: TGTGCCAGTAGACCCGACAGGGTAAGCAATCAGCCCCAGCATTTT. Residues: CASRPDRVSNQPQHF.

There are a few counts of this clone. The CDR3 DNA reads as TGTGCCAGCAGCGAGTCAACCGGGACCGCTACCTACGAGCAGTACTTC. Protein product: CASSESTGTATYEQYF. This chain joins TRBV28 and TRBJ2-7, with D possibly being TRBD1 or TRBD2 (5 bases each). CDR1 and CDR2 (germline): MDHEN, SYDVKM. V was clipped by 6 bases and J by 2 bases, with 20 bases between them. The length of the CDR3 is 16 residues.

Points on this clone: This may be a read error: a much more frequent sequence differs by one nucleotide. The V and J genes are TRBV9 and TRBJ1-3, with D unresolved. Germline values: CDR1 SGDLS, CDR2 YYNGEE. There are 16 residues in the CDR3. Trimming removed 3 bases from V and 0 bases from J, with 13 bases in between. The CDR3 reads CASSAITDISGNTIYF. The CDR3 DNA is TGTGCCAGCAGCGCGATAACAGATATCTCTGGAAACACCATATATTTT.

The chain combines TRBV20-1 with TRBJ2-1, with D hard to call. The germline V and J ends were trimmed by 5 bases and 10 bases, with 9 bases remaining between them. This CDR3 is 10 amino acids long. Germline CDR1 is DFQATT and CDR2 is SNEGSKA (reference sequence). CDR3 region: CSASRAEQFF. The CDR3 DNA sequence: TGCAGTGCTTCTAGGGCAGAGCAGTTCTTC.